This T cell receptor (beta chain) emerged from a study of blood T cell repertoires in COVID-19. Looking at the study overall: COVID-19 samples collected from the United States, Italy and Spain covered acute and convalescent phases. T cells, B-cell-depleted T cells, or PBMCs provided the cDNA or gDNA that served as material.

Authors' methods: The authors estimated nucleated cell counts from reference gene primer amplification. Some clones are missing from TCRdb's copy, which holds only in-frame ones; the method was immunoSEQ multiplex PCR. The V and J calls and clone size are taken from that table; D and trimming were inferred from the DNA. The data hold approximately 69,000 clones, with 90% observed a single time. The sequencing input was peripheral blood. This sequence originates from a man aged 45-60 years with acute or convalescent COVID-19.

The CDR3 spells CASRAGTSNTGELFF. CDR3 DNA sequence: TGTGCCAGCAGGGCCGGGACTTCGAACACCGGGGAGCTGTTTTTT. This chain connects TRBV2 to TRBJ2-2, with D perhaps TRBD2 (6 bases). This CDR3 is 15 amino acids long. CDR1 SNHLY and CDR2 FYNNEI come from the germline V gene. V shed 6 bases and J shed 0 bases, with 11 bases lying between them.